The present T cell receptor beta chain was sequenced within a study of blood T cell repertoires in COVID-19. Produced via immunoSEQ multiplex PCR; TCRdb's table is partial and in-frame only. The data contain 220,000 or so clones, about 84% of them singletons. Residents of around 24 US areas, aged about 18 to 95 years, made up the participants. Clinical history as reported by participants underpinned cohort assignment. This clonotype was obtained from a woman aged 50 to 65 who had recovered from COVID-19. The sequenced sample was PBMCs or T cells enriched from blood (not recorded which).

DNA for the CDR3: TGTGCCTGGAGTAAAACTAGCGGGAGGGGAGGGGAGCTGTTTTTT. Translated, it gives CAWSKTSGRGGELFF. V usage is TRBV30 and J usage is TRBJ2-2; 13 positions agree with TRBD2. Trimming took 2 bases from V and 8 from J; bases not matched to a gene: 5. The CDR3 consists of 15 residues. Germline V lookup: CDR1 GTSNPN, CDR2 SVGIG (reference sequence).